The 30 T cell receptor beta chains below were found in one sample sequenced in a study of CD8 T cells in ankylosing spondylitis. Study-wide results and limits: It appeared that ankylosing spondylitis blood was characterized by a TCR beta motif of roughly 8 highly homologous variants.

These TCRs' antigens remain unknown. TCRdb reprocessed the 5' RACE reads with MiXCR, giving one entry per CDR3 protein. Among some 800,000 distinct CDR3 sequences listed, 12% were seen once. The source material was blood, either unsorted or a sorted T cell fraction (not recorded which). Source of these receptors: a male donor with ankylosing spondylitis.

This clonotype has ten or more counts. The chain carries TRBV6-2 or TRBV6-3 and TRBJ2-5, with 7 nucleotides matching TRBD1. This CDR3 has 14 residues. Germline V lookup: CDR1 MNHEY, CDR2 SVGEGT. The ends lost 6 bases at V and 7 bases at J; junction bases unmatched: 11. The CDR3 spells CASRTYRGRGTQYF. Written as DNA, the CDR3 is TGTGCCAGCAGAACGTACAGGGGCCGAGGGACCCAGTACTTC.

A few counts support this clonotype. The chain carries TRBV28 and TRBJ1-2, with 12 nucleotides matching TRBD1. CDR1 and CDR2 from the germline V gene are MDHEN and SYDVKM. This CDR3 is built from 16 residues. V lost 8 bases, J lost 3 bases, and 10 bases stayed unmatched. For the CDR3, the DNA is TGTGCCAGCCTTGACTATGGGACAGGGGGCGACTATGGCTACACCTTC. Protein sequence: CASLDYGTGGDYGYTF.

CDR3 amino acids: CAISEIGLRHEQYF. The CDR3 DNA reads TGTGCCATCAGTGAGATAGGACTACGCCACGAGCAGTACTTC. V usage is TRBV10-3 and J usage is TRBJ2-7, with D possibly TRBD2 on 6 matching bases. The ends were cut back, 2 bases at V and 5 bases at J, with 13 bases in the middle. The germline CDR1 and CDR2 sequences are ENHRY and SYGVKD. This CDR3 contains 14 residues.

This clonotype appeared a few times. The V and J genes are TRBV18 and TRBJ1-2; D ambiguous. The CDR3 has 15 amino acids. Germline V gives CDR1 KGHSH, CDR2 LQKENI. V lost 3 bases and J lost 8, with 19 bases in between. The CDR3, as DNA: TGTGCCAGCTCACCGAGGCAGGAGGGCTCCCCAGGCTACACCTTC. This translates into CASSPRQEGSPGYTF.

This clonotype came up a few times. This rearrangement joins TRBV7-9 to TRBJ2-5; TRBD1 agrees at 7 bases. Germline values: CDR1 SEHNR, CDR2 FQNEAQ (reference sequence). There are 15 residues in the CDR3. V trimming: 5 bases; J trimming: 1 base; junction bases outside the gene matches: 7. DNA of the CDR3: TGTGCCAGCAGCCTATACGGGACAGTCCAAGAGACCCAGTACTTC. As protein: CASSLYGTVQETQYF. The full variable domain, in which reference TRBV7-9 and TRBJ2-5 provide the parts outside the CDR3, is DTGVSQNPRHKITKRGQNVTFRCDPISEHNRLYWYRQTLGQGPEFLTYFQNEAQLEKSRLLSDRFSAERPKGSFSTLEIQRTEQGDSAMYLCASSLYGTVQETQYFGPGTRLLVL.

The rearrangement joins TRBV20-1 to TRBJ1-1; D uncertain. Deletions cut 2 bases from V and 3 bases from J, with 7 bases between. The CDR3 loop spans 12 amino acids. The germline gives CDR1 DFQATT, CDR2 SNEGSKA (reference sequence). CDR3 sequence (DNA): TGCAGTGCTAGAAGGTGGGACACTGAAGCTTTCTTT. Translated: CSARRWDTEAFF.

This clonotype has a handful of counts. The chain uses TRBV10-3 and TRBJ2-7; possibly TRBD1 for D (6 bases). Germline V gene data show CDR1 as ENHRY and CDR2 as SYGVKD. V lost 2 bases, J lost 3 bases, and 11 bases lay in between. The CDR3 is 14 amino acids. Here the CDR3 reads CAISEGTIIYEQYF. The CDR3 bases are TGTGCCATCAGTGAGGGGACAATAATCTACGAGCAGTACTTC.

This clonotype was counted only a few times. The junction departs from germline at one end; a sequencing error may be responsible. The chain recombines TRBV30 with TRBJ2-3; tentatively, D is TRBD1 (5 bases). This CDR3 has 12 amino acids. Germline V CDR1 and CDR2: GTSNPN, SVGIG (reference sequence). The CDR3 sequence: CVVAGPTDTQYF. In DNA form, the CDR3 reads TGCGTTGTGGCAGGGCCCACAGATACGCAGTATTTT.

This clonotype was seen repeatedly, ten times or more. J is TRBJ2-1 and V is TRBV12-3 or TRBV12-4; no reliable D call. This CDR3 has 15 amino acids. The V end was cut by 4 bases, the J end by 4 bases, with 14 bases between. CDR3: CASSSPAASYNEQFF. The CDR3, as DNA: TGTGCCAGCAGTTCGCCTGCCGCATCATACAATGAGCAGTTCTTC.

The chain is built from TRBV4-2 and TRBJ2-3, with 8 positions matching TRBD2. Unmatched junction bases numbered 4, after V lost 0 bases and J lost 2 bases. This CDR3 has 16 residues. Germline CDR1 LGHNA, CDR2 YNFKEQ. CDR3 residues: CASSQDIAGFTDTQYF. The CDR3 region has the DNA TGTGCCAGCAGCCAAGATATAGCGGGATTCACAGATACGCAGTATTTT.

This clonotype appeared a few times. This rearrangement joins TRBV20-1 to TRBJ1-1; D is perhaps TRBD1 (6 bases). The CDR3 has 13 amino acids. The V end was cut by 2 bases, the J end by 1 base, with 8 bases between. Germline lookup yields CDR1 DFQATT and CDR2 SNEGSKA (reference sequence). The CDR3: CSARLGGNTEAFF. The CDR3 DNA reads TGCAGTGCTAGACTAGGGGGGAACACTGAAGCTTTCTTT.

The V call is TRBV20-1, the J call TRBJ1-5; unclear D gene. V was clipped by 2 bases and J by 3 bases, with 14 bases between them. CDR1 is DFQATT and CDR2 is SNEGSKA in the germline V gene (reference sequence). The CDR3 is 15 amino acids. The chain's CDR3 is CSARSGVQSNQPQHF. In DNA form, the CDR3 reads TGCAGTGCTAGATCGGGCGTTCAATCCAATCAGCCCCAGCATTTT.

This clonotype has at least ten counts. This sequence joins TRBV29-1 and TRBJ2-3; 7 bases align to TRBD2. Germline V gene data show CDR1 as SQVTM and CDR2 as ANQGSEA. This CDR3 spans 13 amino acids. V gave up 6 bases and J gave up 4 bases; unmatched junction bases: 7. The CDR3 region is CSVTVTSADTQYF. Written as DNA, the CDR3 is TGCAGCGTCACAGTAACTAGCGCAGATACGCAGTATTTT.

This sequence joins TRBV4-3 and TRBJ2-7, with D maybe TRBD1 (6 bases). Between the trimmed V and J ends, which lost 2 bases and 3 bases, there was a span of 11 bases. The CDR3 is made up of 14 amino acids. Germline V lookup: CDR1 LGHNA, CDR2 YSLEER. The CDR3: CASSQSPQGYEQYF. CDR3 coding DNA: TGCGCCAGCAGCCAATCCCCACAGGGCTACGAGCAGTACTTC.

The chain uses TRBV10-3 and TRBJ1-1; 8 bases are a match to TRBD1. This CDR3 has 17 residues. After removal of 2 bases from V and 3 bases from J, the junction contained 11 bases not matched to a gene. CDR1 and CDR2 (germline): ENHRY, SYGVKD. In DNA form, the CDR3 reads TGTGCCATCAGTGAGCCACGGGCAGGGGGCGAGGACACTGAAGCTTTCTTT. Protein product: CAISEPRAGGEDTEAFF.

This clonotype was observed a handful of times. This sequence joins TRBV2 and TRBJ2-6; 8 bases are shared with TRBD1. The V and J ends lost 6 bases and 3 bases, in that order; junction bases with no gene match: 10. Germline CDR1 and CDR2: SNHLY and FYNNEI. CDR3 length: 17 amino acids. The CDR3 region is CASRREAGGFGANVLTF. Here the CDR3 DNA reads TGTGCCAGCAGGAGAGAGGCAGGGGGCTTTGGGGCCAACGTCCTGACTTTC. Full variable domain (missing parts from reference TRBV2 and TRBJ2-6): EPEVTQTPSHQVTQMGQEVILRCVPISNHLYFYWYRQILGQKVEFLVSFYNNEISEKSEIFDDQFSVERPDGSNFTLKIRSTKLEDSAMYFCASRREAGGFGANVLTFGAGSRLTVL.

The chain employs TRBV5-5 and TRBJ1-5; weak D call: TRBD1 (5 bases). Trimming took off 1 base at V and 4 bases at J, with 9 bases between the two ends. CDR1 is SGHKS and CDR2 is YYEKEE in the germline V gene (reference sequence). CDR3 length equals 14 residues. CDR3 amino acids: CASSLYPGNQPQHF. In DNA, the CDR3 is TGTGCCAGCAGCTTGTATCCAGGGAATCAGCCCCAGCATTTT.

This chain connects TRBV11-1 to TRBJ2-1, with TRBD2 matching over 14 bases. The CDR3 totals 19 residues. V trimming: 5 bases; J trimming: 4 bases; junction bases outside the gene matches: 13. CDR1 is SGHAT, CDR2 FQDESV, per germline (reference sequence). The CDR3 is CASSPAGTSGGRSYNEQFF. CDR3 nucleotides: TGTGCCAGCAGCCCGGCCGGGACTAGCGGGGGCCGATCATACAATGAGCAGTTCTTC.

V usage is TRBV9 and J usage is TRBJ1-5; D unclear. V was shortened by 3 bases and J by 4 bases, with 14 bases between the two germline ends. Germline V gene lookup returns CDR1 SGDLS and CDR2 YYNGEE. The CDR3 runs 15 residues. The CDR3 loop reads CASSATAYPNQPQHF. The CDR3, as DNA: TGTGCCAGCAGCGCGACGGCGTATCCGAATCAGCCCCAGCATTTT. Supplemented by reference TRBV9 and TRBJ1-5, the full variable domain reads DSGVTQTPKHLITATGQRVTLRCSPRSGDLSVYWYQQSLDQGLQFLIQYYNGEERAKGNILERFSAQQFPDLHSELNLSSLELGDSALYFCASSATAYPNQPQHFGDGTRLSIL.

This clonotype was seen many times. The CDR3 bases are TGTGCCAGCAGTCCGCGACCCCCGAGCGGCCTCTTCACAGATACGCAGTATTTT. Amino acid sequence: CASSPRPPSGLFTDTQYF. The chain couples TRBV28 to TRBJ2-3; a weak D match, TRBD2 (5 bases). V lost 5 bases and J lost 2, with 23 bases in between. The CDR3 has 18 amino acids. The germline gives CDR1 MDHEN, CDR2 SYDVKM.

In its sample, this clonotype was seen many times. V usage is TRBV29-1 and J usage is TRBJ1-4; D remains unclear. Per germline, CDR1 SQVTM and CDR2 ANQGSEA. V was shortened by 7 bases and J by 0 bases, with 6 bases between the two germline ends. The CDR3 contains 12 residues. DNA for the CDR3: TGCAGCGCGGCTGCAACTAATGAAAAACTGTTTTTT. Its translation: CSAAATNEKLFF.

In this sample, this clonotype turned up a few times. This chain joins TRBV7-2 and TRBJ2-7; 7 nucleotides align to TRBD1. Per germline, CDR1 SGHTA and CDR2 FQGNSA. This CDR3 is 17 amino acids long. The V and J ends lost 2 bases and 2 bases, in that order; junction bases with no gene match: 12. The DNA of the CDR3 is TGTGCCAGCAGCTTATATGAAGGAGGTGGGACAGCCTACGAGCAGTACTTC. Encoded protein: CASSLYEGGGTAYEQYF. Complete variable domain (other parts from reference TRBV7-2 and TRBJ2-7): GAGVSQSPSNKVTEKGKDVELRCDPISGHTALYWYRQSLGQGLEFLIYFQGNSAPDKSGLPSDRFSAERTGGSVSTLTIQRTQQEDSAVYLCASSLYEGGGTAYEQYFGPGTRLTVT.

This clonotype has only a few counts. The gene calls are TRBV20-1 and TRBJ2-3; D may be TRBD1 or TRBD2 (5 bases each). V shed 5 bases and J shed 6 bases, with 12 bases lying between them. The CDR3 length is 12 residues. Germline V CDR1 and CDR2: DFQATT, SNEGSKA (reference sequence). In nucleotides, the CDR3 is TGCAGTGCTTCCTCGGGGCCGGATACGCAGTATTTT. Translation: CSASSGPDTQYF.

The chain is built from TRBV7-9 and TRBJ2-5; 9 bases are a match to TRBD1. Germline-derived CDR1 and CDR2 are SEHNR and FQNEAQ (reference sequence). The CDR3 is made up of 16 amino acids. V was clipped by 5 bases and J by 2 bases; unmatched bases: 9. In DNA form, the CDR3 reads TGTGCCAGCAGCCTCGGGACAGGGTATTGGCAAGAGACCCAGTACTTC. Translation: CASSLGTGYWQETQYF.

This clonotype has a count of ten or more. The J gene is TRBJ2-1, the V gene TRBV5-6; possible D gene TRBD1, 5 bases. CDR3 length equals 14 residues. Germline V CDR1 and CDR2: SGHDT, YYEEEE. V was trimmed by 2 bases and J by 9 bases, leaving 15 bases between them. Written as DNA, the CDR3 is TGTGCCAGCAGCTTTTATGGGGCGCAGGGTGAGCAGTTCTTC. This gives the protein CASSFYGAQGEQFF.

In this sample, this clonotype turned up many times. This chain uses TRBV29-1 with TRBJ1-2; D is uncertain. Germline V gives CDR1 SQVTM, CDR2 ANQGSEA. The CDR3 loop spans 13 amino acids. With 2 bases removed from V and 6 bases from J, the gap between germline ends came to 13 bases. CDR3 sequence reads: CSVEFLTSDGYTF. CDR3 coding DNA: TGCAGCGTTGAATTTTTGACTAGCGATGGCTACACCTTC.

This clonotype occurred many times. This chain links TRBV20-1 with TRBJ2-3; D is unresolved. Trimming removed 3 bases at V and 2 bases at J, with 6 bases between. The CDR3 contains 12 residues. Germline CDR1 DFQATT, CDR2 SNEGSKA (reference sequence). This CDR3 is CSARADTDTQYF. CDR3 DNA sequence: TGCAGTGCTAGGGCCGACACAGATACGCAGTATTTT.

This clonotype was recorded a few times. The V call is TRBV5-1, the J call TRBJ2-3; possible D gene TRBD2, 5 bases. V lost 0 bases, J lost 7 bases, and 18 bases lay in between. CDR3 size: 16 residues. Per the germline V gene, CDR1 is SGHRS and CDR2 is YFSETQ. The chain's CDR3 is CASSLVIGGSGYTQYF. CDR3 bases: TGCGCCAGCAGCTTGGTCATCGGTGGGAGCGGATATACGCAGTATTTT.

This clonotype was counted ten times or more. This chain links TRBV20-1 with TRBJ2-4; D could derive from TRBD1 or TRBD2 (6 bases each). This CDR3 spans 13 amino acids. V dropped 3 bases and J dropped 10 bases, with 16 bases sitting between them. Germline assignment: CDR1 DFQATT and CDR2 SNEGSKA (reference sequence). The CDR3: CSASRGARLIQYF. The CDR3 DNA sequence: TGCAGTGCTAGTAGGGGGGCCCGACTTATTCAGTACTTC.

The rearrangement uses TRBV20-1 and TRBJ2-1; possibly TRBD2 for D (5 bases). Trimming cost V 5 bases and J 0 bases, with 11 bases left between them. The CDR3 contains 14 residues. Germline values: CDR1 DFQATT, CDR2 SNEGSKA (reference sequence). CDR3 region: CSAQASSSYNEQFF. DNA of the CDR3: TGCAGTGCTCAGGCTAGCAGCTCCTACAATGAGCAGTTCTTC.